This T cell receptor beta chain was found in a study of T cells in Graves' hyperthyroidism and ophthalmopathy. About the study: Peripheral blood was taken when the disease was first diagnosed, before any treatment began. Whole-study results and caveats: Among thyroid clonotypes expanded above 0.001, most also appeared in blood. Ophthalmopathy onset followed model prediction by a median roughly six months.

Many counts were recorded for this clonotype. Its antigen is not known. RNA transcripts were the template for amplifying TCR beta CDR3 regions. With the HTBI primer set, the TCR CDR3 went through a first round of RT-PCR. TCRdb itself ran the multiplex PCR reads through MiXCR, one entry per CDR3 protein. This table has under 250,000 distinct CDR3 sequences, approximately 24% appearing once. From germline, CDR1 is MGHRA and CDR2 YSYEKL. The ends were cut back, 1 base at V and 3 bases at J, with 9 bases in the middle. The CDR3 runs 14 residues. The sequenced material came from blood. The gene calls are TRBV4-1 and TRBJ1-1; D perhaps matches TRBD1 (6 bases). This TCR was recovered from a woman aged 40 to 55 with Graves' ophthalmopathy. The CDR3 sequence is CASSQAGAHTEAFF. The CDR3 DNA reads TGCGCCAGCAGCCAAGCAGGGGCGCACACTGAAGCTTTCTTT.